This TCR beta chain was sequenced during a study of OX40 agonist ivuxolimab in advanced cancers. Study at large: Ivuxolimab, an agonistic anti-OX40 (CD134) antibody, was given to patients. The diagnoses of dose-escalation patients were hepatocellular carcinoma, melanoma, renal cell or head and neck cancer.

Some clones are missing from TCRdb's copy, which holds only in-frame ones; the method was immunoSEQ multiplex PCR. The repertoire holds 50,000 to 60,000 clones, with about 86% as singletons. The CDR3 contains 17 residues. Germline CDR1 is SEHNR and CDR2 is FQNEAQ (reference sequence). V gave up 0 bases and J gave up 3 bases, with 15 bases separating them. Here the sequenced sample was CD4+ or CD8+ T cells sorted from blood, taken in a trial of the OX40 agonist ivuxolimab. The clonotype originates from an adult with an advanced solid tumor such as melanoma, head and neck, liver or kidney cancer. The genes are TRBV7-9 and TRBJ1-5; a weak D match, TRBD1 (5 bases). CDR3 residues: CASSLAGGGPINQPQHF. The DNA of the CDR3 is TGTGCCAGCAGCTTAGCGGGCGGGGGACCGATCAATCAGCCCCAGCATTTT.